A selection of T cell receptor beta chains follows, all from one sample in a study of OX40 agonist ivuxolimab in advanced cancers. TCRdb's copy holds only in-frame clones and misses some; the assay was immunoSEQ multiplex PCR. The sample has 15,000 or so clones; approximately 83% are singletons. Sequences were derived from CD4+ or CD8+ T cells sorted from blood, sampled in a trial of the OX40 agonist ivuxolimab. These receptors were obtained from an adult with an advanced solid tumor such as melanoma, head and neck, liver or kidney cancer. CDR3s include the opening cysteine and the closing phenylalanine or tryptophan. Each record gives: V gene, clone size, J gene, D gene, CDR3 protein, CDR3 DNA. A D gene is named only where the DNA matches it firmly. Expanded clones get a size class; other rows say once, few or many, or leave the size out.

v_gene: TRBV28
abundance: .
j_gene: TRBJ1-1
d_gene: .
CDR3aa: CASSLLTSMNTEAFF
CDR3nt: TGTGCCAGCAGTTTATTAACATCTATGAACACTGAAGCTTTCTTT

v_gene: TRBV13
abundance: .
j_gene: TRBJ1-5
d_gene: .
CDR3aa: CASSRQGYSNQPQHF
CDR3nt: TGTGCCAGCAGCAGGCAGGGGTATAGCAATCAGCCCCAGCATTTT

v_gene: TRBV7-9
abundance: .
j_gene: TRBJ2-5
d_gene: TRBD1
CDR3aa: CASRPQHRGRETQYF
CDR3nt: TGTGCCAGCAGGCCCCAACACAGGGGGAGGGAGACCCAGTACTTC

v_gene: TRBV5-8
abundance: .
j_gene: TRBJ1-5
d_gene: TRBD1
CDR3aa: CASSSGQGDQPQHF
CDR3nt: TGTGCCAGCAGCTCTGGACAGGGTGATCAGCCCCAGCATTTT

v_gene: TRBV11-2
abundance: .
j_gene: TRBJ2-7
d_gene: .
CDR3aa: CASSLEDWFSYEQYF
CDR3nt: TGTGCCAGCAGCTTAGAAGACTGGTTTTCCTACGAGCAGTACTTC

v_gene: TRBV11-3
abundance: .
j_gene: TRBJ2-7
d_gene: .
CDR3aa: CASSFGQGFPYEQYF
CDR3nt: TGTGCCAGCAGCTTCGGGCAGGGGTTCCCCTACGAGCAGTACTTC

v_gene: TRBV28
abundance: .
j_gene: TRBJ1-2
d_gene: .
CDR3aa: CASSLIGGNYGYTF
CDR3nt: TGTGCCAGCAGTTTAATTGGAGGAAACTATGGCTACACCTTC

v_gene: TRBV27
abundance: .
j_gene: TRBJ2-7
d_gene: .
CDR3aa: CASSVSGGGYEQYF
CDR3nt: TGTGCCAGCAGCGTTTCCGGAGGGGGCTACGAGCAGTACTTC

v_gene: TRBV15
abundance: .
j_gene: TRBJ1-1
d_gene: TRBD1
CDR3aa: CATSQGYRGAEAFF
CDR3nt: TGTGCCACCAGCCAGGGCTACAGGGGCGCTGAAGCTTTCTTT

v_gene: TRBV9
abundance: many
j_gene: TRBJ1-2
d_gene: .
CDR3aa: CASSPREYGYTF
CDR3nt: TGTGCCAGCAGCCCCAGGGAGTATGGCTACACCTTC

v_gene: TRBV28
abundance: .
j_gene: TRBJ1-1
d_gene: .
CDR3aa: CASKRGGGTEAFF
CDR3nt: TGTGCCAGCAAACGGGGGGGAGGCACTGAAGCTTTCTTT

v_gene: TRBV27
abundance: .
j_gene: TRBJ2-1
d_gene: TRBD2
CDR3aa: CASKLLAGGMDEQFF
CDR3nt: TGTGCCAGCAAACTCCTAGCGGGAGGAATGGATGAGCAGTTCTTC

v_gene: TRBV10-2
abundance: .
j_gene: TRBJ2-7
d_gene: .
CDR3aa: CASSEREEQYF
CDR3nt: TGCGCCAGCAGTGAGCGGGAGGAGCAGTACTTC

v_gene: TRBV19
abundance: .
j_gene: TRBJ2-1
d_gene: TRBD2
CDR3aa: CASSIKAGVNSSYNEQFF
CDR3nt: TGTGCCAGTAGTATAAAAGCGGGAGTAAATAGCTCCTACAATGAGCAGTTCTTC

v_gene: TRBV12-5
abundance: .
j_gene: TRBJ2-7
d_gene: TRBD2
CDR3aa: CASGFVSREDSPHEQYF
CDR3nt: TGTGCTAGTGGTTTCGTCTCGCGGGAGGATTCCCCCCACGAGCAGTACTTC

v_gene: TRBV27
abundance: once
j_gene: TRBJ2-7
d_gene: TRBD1
CDR3aa: CASRYGTGGQGEQYF
CDR3nt: TGTGCCAGCAGGTACGGGACAGGGGGACAAGGAGAGCAGTACTTC

v_gene: TRBV5-5
abundance: .
j_gene: TRBJ2-7
d_gene: TRBD2
CDR3aa: CASRLGLAGVQGDYEQYF
CDR3nt: TGTGCCAGCAGGCTGGGACTAGCGGGAGTTCAAGGGGACTACGAGCAGTACTTC

v_gene: TRBV7-2
abundance: .
j_gene: TRBJ1-1
d_gene: .
CDR3aa: CASSFFDWNTEAFF
CDR3nt: TGTGCCAGCAGCTTTTTCGACTGGAACACTGAAGCTTTCTTT

v_gene: TRBV7-8
abundance: .
j_gene: TRBJ2-1
d_gene: TRBD2
CDR3aa: CASSPGTSADMFF
CDR3nt: TGTGCCAGCAGCCCTGGGACTAGCGCGGATATGTTCTTC

v_gene: TRBV7-6
abundance: .
j_gene: TRBJ1-1
d_gene: .
CDR3aa: CASSLGGGFNTEAFF
CDR3nt: TGTGCCAGCAGCTTAGGGGGGGGTTTCAACACTGAAGCTTTCTTT

v_gene: TRBV10-3
abundance: .
j_gene: TRBJ1-2
d_gene: .
CDR3aa: CAISGVYGYTF
CDR3nt: TGTGCCATCAGCGGGGTCTATGGCTACACCTTC

v_gene: TRBV6-6
abundance: .
j_gene: TRBJ2-7
d_gene: .
CDR3aa: CASIGAAYEQYF
CDR3nt: TGTGCCAGCATTGGGGCCGCTTACGAGCAGTACTTC

v_gene: TRBV29-1
abundance: .
j_gene: TRBJ1-2
d_gene: .
CDR3aa: CSVPTAGYGYTF
CDR3nt: TGCAGCGTCCCGACAGCGGGCTATGGCTACACCTTC

v_gene: TRBV19
abundance: .
j_gene: TRBJ2-1
d_gene: .
CDR3aa: CASQEGLYNEQFF
CDR3nt: TGTGCCAGTCAGGAGGGGCTCTACAATGAGCAGTTCTTC

v_gene: TRBV15
abundance: .
j_gene: TRBJ2-7
d_gene: TRBD2
CDR3aa: CATSGAGESEQYF
CDR3nt: TGTGCCACGTCAGGAGCGGGAGAGAGTGAGCAGTACTTC

v_gene: TRBV28
abundance: .
j_gene: TRBJ2-3
d_gene: .
CDR3aa: CASSFRAGADTQYF
CDR3nt: TGTGCCAGCAGTTTTCGGGCAGGGGCGGATACGCAGTATTTT

v_gene: TRBV4-2
abundance: .
j_gene: TRBJ2-1
d_gene: TRBD2
CDR3aa: CASSQVGGRAYNEQFF
CDR3nt: TGTGCCAGCAGCCAAGTAGGCGGGAGGGCTTACAATGAGCAGTTCTTC

v_gene: TRBV14
abundance: .
j_gene: TRBJ2-7
d_gene: TRBD1
CDR3aa: CASSPGQGPYEQYF
CDR3nt: TGTGCCAGCAGCCCGGGACAGGGTCCCTACGAGCAGTACTTC

v_gene: TRBV5-4
abundance: .
j_gene: TRBJ1-1
d_gene: .
CDR3aa: CASSLGWSNEAFF
CDR3nt: TGTGCCAGCAGCTTGGGTTGGTCTAATGAAGCTTTCTTT

v_gene: TRBV2
abundance: .
j_gene: TRBJ2-1
d_gene: TRBD2
CDR3aa: CASSSGTSGDYNEQFF
CDR3nt: TGTGCCAGCAGTTCCGGGACTAGCGGGGACTACAATGAGCAGTTCTTC

v_gene: TRBV27
abundance: .
j_gene: TRBJ2-3
d_gene: .
CDR3aa: CASSWRDGGSTDTQYF
CDR3nt: TGTGCCAGCAGTTGGCGGGACGGCGGGAGCACAGATACGCAGTATTTT

v_gene: TRBV7-9
abundance: .
j_gene: TRBJ1-4
d_gene: TRBD1
CDR3aa: CASSLAGQTPAEKLFF
CDR3nt: TGTGCCAGCAGCTTAGCGGGACAGACCCCGGCGGAAAAACTGTTTTTT

v_gene: TRBV11-2
abundance: .
j_gene: TRBJ2-3
d_gene: .
CDR3aa: CASSPSIPDTQYF
CDR3nt: TGTGCCAGCAGCCCCTCTATTCCAGATACGCAGTATTTT

v_gene: TRBV5-1
abundance: .
j_gene: TRBJ1-4
d_gene: .
CDR3aa: CASSLVGQGREKLFF
CDR3nt: TGCGCCAGCAGCTTGGTCGGTCAGGGCCGAGAAAAACTGTTTTTT

v_gene: TRBV7-4
abundance: .
j_gene: TRBJ2-5
d_gene: TRBD2
CDR3aa: CASSLRPREYLLAGRYQETQYF
CDR3nt: TGTGCCAGCAGCTTAAGGCCCAGGGAATATCTTCTAGCGGGAAGATACCAAGAGACCCAGTACTTC

v_gene: TRBV4-3
abundance: .
j_gene: TRBJ2-5
d_gene: .
CDR3aa: CASSQDREETQYF
CDR3nt: TGCGCCAGCAGCCAAGATAGGGAAGAGACCCAGTACTTC

v_gene: TRBV9
abundance: .
j_gene: TRBJ2-5
d_gene: .
CDR3aa: CASSGPGEGARWETQYF
CDR3nt: TGTGCCAGCAGCGGCCCTGGGGAGGGGGCGCGTTGGGAGACCCAGTACTTC

v_gene: TRBV6-5
abundance: .
j_gene: TRBJ1-1
d_gene: .
CDR3aa: CASISTSDIFEAFF
CDR3nt: TGTGCCAGCATCTCGACGAGCGATATCTTTGAAGCTTTCTTT

v_gene: TRBV11-3
abundance: .
j_gene: TRBJ2-5
d_gene: .
CDR3aa: CASSNRDAQETQYF
CDR3nt: TGTGCCAGCAGCAATCGGGATGCCCAAGAGACCCAGTACTTC

v_gene: TRBV5-6
abundance: .
j_gene: TRBJ2-7
d_gene: .
CDR3aa: CAGSTGPYEQYF
CDR3nt: TGTGCCGGCTCGACTGGGCCCTACGAGCAGTACTTC